This T cell receptor beta chain appears in the sequencing data of a study of radiotherapy plus CTLA-4 blockade in lung cancer. General study results and limits: After radiotherapy and ipilimumab, tumor-derived clones expanded in peripheral blood.

CDR1 is ENHRY, CDR2 SYGVKD, per germline. The CDR3 has 14 residues. Trimming pared 8 bases from V and 1 base from J, leaving 14 bases between. Clones were read by immunoSEQ multiplex PCR, and TCRdb kept only the in-frame ones, dropping some. Counted here are around 37,000 clones, roughly two thirds occurring once; the ten biggest clones make up roughly 11%. This clone was picked up one time. Its antigen remains unknown. CTLA-4 blockade with ipilimumab, together with focal radiation, was given to patients with chemo-refractory metastatic non-small-cell lung cancer. This specimen consisted of peripheral blood, obtained from a patient treated with radiotherapy plus ipilimumab. This chain joins TRBV10-3 and TRBJ1-1, with D unclear. The sequence was collected from a human donor with non-small cell lung cancer who had stable disease on radiotherapy plus ipilimumab. CDR3 DNA sequence: TGTGCCATCGCAGAACGGGCGGGGAACACTGAAGCTTTCTTT. Translating it yields CAIAERAGNTEAFF.